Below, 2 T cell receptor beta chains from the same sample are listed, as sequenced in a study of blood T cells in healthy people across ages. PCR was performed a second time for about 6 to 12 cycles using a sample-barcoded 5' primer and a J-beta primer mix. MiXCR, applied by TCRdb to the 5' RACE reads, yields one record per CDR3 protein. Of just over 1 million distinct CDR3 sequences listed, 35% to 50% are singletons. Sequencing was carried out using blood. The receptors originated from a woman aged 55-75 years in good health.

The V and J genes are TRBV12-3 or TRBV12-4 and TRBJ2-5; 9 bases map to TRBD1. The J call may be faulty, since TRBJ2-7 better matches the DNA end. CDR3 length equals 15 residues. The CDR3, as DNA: TGTGCCAGCAGGGATACCGGGACAGGGAGTGACGAGCAGTACTTC. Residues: CASRDTGTGSDEQYF.

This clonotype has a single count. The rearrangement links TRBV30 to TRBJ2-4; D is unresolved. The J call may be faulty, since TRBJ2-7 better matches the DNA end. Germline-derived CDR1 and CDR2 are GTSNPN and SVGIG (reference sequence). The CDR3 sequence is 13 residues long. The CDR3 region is CAWSVVLNYEQYF. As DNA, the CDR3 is TGTGCCTGGAGTGTAGTATTAAACTACGAGCAGTACTTC.